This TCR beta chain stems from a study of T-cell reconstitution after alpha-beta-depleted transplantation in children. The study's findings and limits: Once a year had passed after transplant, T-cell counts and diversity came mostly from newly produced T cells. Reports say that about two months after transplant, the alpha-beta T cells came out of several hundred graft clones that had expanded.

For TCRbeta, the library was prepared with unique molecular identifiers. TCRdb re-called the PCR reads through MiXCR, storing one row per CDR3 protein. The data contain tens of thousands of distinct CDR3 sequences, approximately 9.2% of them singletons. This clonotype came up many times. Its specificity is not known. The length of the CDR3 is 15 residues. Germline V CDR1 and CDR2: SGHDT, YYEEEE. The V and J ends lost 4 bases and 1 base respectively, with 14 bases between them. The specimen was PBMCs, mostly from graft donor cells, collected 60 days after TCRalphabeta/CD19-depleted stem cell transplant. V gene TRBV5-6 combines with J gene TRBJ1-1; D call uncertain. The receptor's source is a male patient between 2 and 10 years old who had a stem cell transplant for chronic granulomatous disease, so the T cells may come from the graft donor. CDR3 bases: TGTGCCAGCAGCCTCTTCTGGAATAGGAACACTGAAGCTTTCTTT. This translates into CASSLFWNRNTEAFF. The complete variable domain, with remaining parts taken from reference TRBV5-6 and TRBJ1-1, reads DAGVTQSPTHLIKTRGQQVTLRCSPKSGHDTVSWYQQALGQGPQFIFQYYEEEERQRGNFPDRFSGHQFPNYSSELNVNALLLGDSALYLCASSLFWNRNTEAFFGQGTRLTVV.